This is a list of T cell receptor beta chains from one sample in a study of shared clonotypes between healthy human individuals. The data were produced by immunoSEQ multiplex PCR, yet TCRdb's version contains in-frame clones alone and is incomplete. There are 2 million to 2.5 million clones in the sample; around 90% occur only once, and more than 0.35% lies in the top ten. The sequenced material came from naive CD4+ T cells from PBMCs. Receptor source: a man between 18 and 35 years old in good health. Some clones in this sample may be carry-over from other donors' samples. CDR3s include the opening cysteine and the closing phenylalanine or tryptophan. The D gene is left open where the match is weak. Clone size appears in some rows only: once, few, many, or a class for an expanded clone.

j_gene: TRBJ2-5
abundance: .
v_gene: TRBV11-2
d_gene: .
CDR3nt: TGTGCCAGCAGCTTCGGGACGCAAGAGACCCAGTACTTC
CDR3aa: CASSFGTQETQYF

j_gene: TRBJ2-2
abundance: .
v_gene: TRBV4-2
d_gene: .
CDR3nt: TGTGCCAGCAGCCAAGATTTGTACACCGGGGAGCTGTTTTTT
CDR3aa: CASSQDLYTGELFF

j_gene: TRBJ2-3
abundance: .
v_gene: TRBV19
d_gene: .
CDR3nt: TGTGCCAGTAGTATTCAGGGGTCCCTGTTCACAGATACGCAGTATTTT
CDR3aa: CASSIQGSLFTDTQYF

j_gene: TRBJ2-5
abundance: .
v_gene: TRBV6-6
d_gene: .
CDR3nt: TGTGCCAGCAGTAGGGACCCTTGGACCCAGTACTTC
CDR3aa: CASSRDPWTQYF

j_gene: TRBJ2-7
abundance: .
v_gene: TRBV4-1
d_gene: TRBD1
CDR3nt: TGCGCCAGCAGCCAAGATGGACAGGGATTCTACGAGCAGTACTTC
CDR3aa: CASSQDGQGFYEQYF

j_gene: TRBJ2-6
abundance: .
v_gene: TRBV9
d_gene: TRBD2
CDR3nt: TGTGCCAGCAGCGGAGGACAGGGAAGGGAGCGGGAGGGCCAATCTGGGGCCAACGTCCTGACTTTC
CDR3aa: CASSGGQGREREGQSGANVLTF

j_gene: TRBJ2-7
abundance: .
v_gene: TRBV19
d_gene: .
CDR3nt: TGTGCCAGTAGGTCGGGACCCGGGGTCTACGAGCAGTACTTC
CDR3aa: CASRSGPGVYEQYF

j_gene: TRBJ2-2
abundance: once
v_gene: TRBV5-1
d_gene: TRBD1
CDR3nt: TGCGCCAGCACCCTCCAGGGGGCTGGGAACGCCGGGGAGCTGTTTTTT
CDR3aa: CASTLQGAGNAGELFF

j_gene: TRBJ2-2
abundance: .
v_gene: TRBV15
d_gene: .
CDR3nt: TGTGCCACCAGCACGATGGGCAGCACCGGGGAGCTGTTTTTT
CDR3aa: CATSTMGSTGELFF

j_gene: TRBJ1-3
abundance: once
v_gene: TRBV4-3
d_gene: .
CDR3nt: TGCGCCAGCAGCCAAGACCCCCGATGGGGAAACACCATATATTTT
CDR3aa: CASSQDPRWGNTIYF

j_gene: TRBJ1-1
abundance: .
v_gene: TRBV28
d_gene: .
CDR3nt: TGTGCCAGCATCGTTGTGGGACTTGGGGGCGTGGGAGCTTTCTTT
CDR3aa: CASIVVGLGGVGAFF

j_gene: TRBJ2-2
abundance: .
v_gene: TRBV6-5
d_gene: TRBD1
CDR3nt: TGTGTCAGCAGTTACAGGGGTGACACCGGGGAGCTGTTTTTT
CDR3aa: CVSSYRGDTGELFF

j_gene: TRBJ2-3
abundance: .
v_gene: TRBV28
d_gene: .
CDR3nt: TGTGCCAGCAGTCTCCCCGCCGGTACGCAGTATTTT
CDR3aa: CASSLPAGTQYF

j_gene: TRBJ2-2
abundance: .
v_gene: TRBV5-1
d_gene: .
CDR3nt: TGCGCCAGCAGCCCAACGGGGGACCTAAACACCGGGGAGCTGTTTTTT
CDR3aa: CASSPTGDLNTGELFF

j_gene: TRBJ1-5
abundance: .
v_gene: TRBV5-1
d_gene: .
CDR3nt: TGCGCCAGCAGCTTGGACAGTGCGGATCAGCCCCAGCATTTT
CDR3aa: CASSLDSADQPQHF